This TCR beta chain was captured in a study of molecular identifiers for immune sequencing clone quantification. Germline-derived CDR1 and CDR2 are MGHRA and YSYEKL. The CDR3 runs 16 residues. V lost 5 bases to trimming and J lost 0 bases, with 14 bases between them. Sequencing libraries of naive CD8 cells derived from approximately 20,000 to 1,000,000 sorted cells with 10%, 30% or 50% RNA. Sorting was used to obtain naive CD8 T cells (CD8+CD4-CCR7+CD45RA+). Previously described methods and listed TCR primers produced bulk TCR libraries. TCRdb redid the calling of the PCR reads with MiXCR, one entry per CDR3 protein. The sample yields roughly 300,000 distinct CDR3 sequences, roughly a quarter seen once. This clonotype was detected ten times or more.

Sample: naive CD8+ T cells from blood, with Jurkat cell RNA spiked in. Subset noted: FACS-sorted CD8+CD4-CCR7+CD45RA+ naive T cells. The chain employs TRBV4-1 and TRBJ1-5; possible D gene TRBD1, 6 bases. The clonotype comes from a human donor in good health. Some libraries in this study had Jurkat cell RNA spiked in. The CDR3, as DNA: TGCGCCAGCAGCAACAAGGTAGGGGGTAGCAATCAGCCCCAGCATTTT. Protein: CASSNKVGGSNQPQHF.